Listed below are T cell receptor beta chains from one sample, sequenced in a study of CD8+ T cells in alopecia areata. Using immunoSEQ multiplex PCR, the repertoire was profiled, and TCRdb retains in-frame clones only, with some absent. This sample carries under 15,000 clones, 60% to 65% of them seen once, and the ten largest clones take roughly 15%. Input material: skin. The receptors originated from a human donor with alopecia areata. The CDR3 runs from the conserved cysteine through the conserved F or W. The D gene is left open where the match is weak. The listing skips clone size in some rows; elsewhere it reads once, few, many or a size class.

>TRBJ2-7|-|-|TRBV18
TGTGCCAGCTTCACGACGGACAGCTACGAGCAGTACTTC
CASFTTDSYEQYF
>TRBJ1-3|-|-|TRBV7-3
TGTGCCAGCAGCCCGGATTACACCATATATTTT
CASSPDYTIYF
>TRBJ2-1|-|TRBD2|TRBV4-2
TGTGCCAGCAGCCTCGGGACTAGCGGGGGGACTGAGCAGTTCTTC
CASSLGTSGGTEQFF
>TRBJ2-1|-|-|TRBV5-1
TGCGCCAGCAGCCTGCTCCAGGGGCTCTCCTACAATGAGCAGTTCTTC
CASSLLQGLSYNEQFF
>TRBJ2-7|-|-|TRBV5-6
TGTGCCAGCAGTCTCGGGGTCTCCTACGAGCAGTACTTC
CASSLGVSYEQYF
>TRBJ2-3|-|-|TRBV5-4
TGTGCCAGCAAAACTACCCGAGCAGATACGCAGTATTTT
CASKTTRADTQYF
>TRBJ2-2|-|-|TRBV5-1
TGCGCCAGCAGCTTGTCCGGGACCGCGGGCACCGGGGAGCTGTTTTTT
CASSLSGTAGTGELFF
>TRBJ2-5|-|-|TRBV5-1
TGCGCCAGCAGCCCAGGGGAGCGCCAAGAGACCCAGTACTTC
CASSPGERQETQYF
>TRBJ1-5|-|TRBD1|TRBV7-9
TGTGCCAGCAGTGGGACAGGGGCTTATGGAGATCAGCCCCAGCATTTT
CASSGTGAYGDQPQHF
>TRBJ2-1|-|TRBD1|TRBV10-3
TGTGCCATCAGTAAACAGGGGGACTCCTACAATGAGCAGTTCTTC
CAISKQGDSYNEQFF
>TRBJ2-3|-|-|TRBV18
TGTGCCAGCTCACCGTGGGGCACAGATACGCAGTATTTT
CASSPWGTDTQYF
>TRBJ2-3|-|TRBD2|TRBV30
TGTGCCTGGAGTAGGGCGGGAGGATTCACAGATACGCAGTATTTT
CAWSRAGGFTDTQYF
>TRBJ2-5|-|TRBD2|TRBV7-9
TGTGCCAGCAGTCGACCCCCGGGGGGAGAGACCCAGTACTTC
CASSRPPGGETQYF
>TRBJ2-2|-|TRBD2|TRBV5-1
TGCGCCAGCAGTCTTGCGGGAGGCGGGGAGCTGTTTTTT
CASSLAGGGELFF
>TRBJ2-1|-|-|TRBV7-9
TGTGCCAGCAGCTTCTATTTCGGAGAGGGGGATGAGCAGTTCTTC
CASSFYFGEGDEQFF
>TRBJ2-1|-|-|TRBV7-9
TGTGCCAGCAGCATGGGGACCCGCCCTACCTACAATGAGCAGTTCTTC
CASSMGTRPTYNEQFF
>TRBJ2-3|-|-|TRBV4-2
TGTGCCAGCAGCCAAGGGAGGGGGGGGCAGTCCACAGATACGCAGTATTTT
CASSQGRGGQSTDTQYF
>TRBJ1-2|few|-|TRBV9
TGTGCCAGCAGCGTAGTACGGGGCGGGTATGGCTACACCTTC
CASSVVRGGYGYTF
>TRBJ1-4|-|-|TRBV28
TGTGCCAGCAGTTTGGCACTAGTCGGGACCGCCCCCGAAAAACTGTTTTTT
CASSLALVGTAPEKLFF
>TRBJ1-1|-|-|TRBV29-1
TGCAGCGCATCAATTAACGGGAGAGAGGCTTTCTTT
CSASINGREAFF
>TRBJ2-7|-|TRBD1|TRBV7-8
TGTGCCAGCCGTCCGAGGGGGCTCAACGAGCAGTACTTC
CASRPRGLNEQYF
>TRBJ2-5|few|-|TRBV11-2
TGTGCCAGCAGCCCTTGGGCAGGGATGGAGCAAGAGACCCAGTACTTC
CASSPWAGMEQETQYF
>TRBJ2-1|-|TRBD1|TRBV7-6
TGTGCCAGCAGCAAAACAGGGGTGGATGAGCAGTTCTTC
CASSKTGVDEQFF
>TRBJ2-7|-|TRBD1|TRBV11-2
TGTGCCAGCAGCCGGGACAGGGGGCGAAGCGAGCAGTACTTC
CASSRDRGRSEQYF
>TRBJ1-6|-|-|TRBV27
TGTGCCAGCAGGATATTAGAACGGTCTTCACCCCTCCACTTT
CASRILERSSPLHF
>TRBJ1-1|-|-|TRBV28
TGTGCCAGCAGTGCGTACACTGAAGCTTTCTTT
CASSAYTEAFF
>TRBJ2-7|-|-|TRBV15
TGTGCCACCAGCATCACTACCGGGAGCGAGCAGTACTTC
CATSITTGSEQYF
>TRBJ1-2|few|TRBD1|TRBV19
TGTGCCAGTAGACCCGGACAGGGGGACCAGCAGGGCTACACCTTC
CASRPGQGDQQGYTF
>TRBJ1-4|-|-|TRBV6-6
TGTGCCAGCAGTTACCCCGGGCCGGGAGGGGAAAAACTGTTTTTT
CASSYPGPGGEKLFF
>TRBJ2-3|-|-|TRBV2
TGTGCCAGCAGTGAGCGAAGGGCCCGCACAGATACGCAGTATTTT
CASSERRARTDTQYF
>TRBJ2-2|-|TRBD2|TRBV6-5
TGTGCCAGCAGGGCCGGGACTAGACGGGTCGGGGAGCTGTTTTTT
CASRAGTRRVGELFF
>TRBJ2-1|large|-|TRBV5-1
TGCGCCAGCAGCCGAGCCTACAATGAGCAGTTCTTC
CASSRAYNEQFF
>TRBJ2-1|-|-|TRBV19
TGTGCCAGTAGTATAGAAAAAGACGGGAGCCACAATGAGCAGTTCTTC
CASSIEKDGSHNEQFF
>TRBJ2-7|-|-|TRBV6-6
TGTGCCAGCAGGGGCCAGGGGGGGGCGTCGTCCTACGAGCAGTACTTC
CASRGQGGASSYEQYF
>TRBJ1-1|-|-|TRBV25-1
TGTGCCAGCAGTGTAGGGGGGTCGAACACTGAAGCTTTCTTT
CASSVGGSNTEAFF
>TRBJ2-5|-|TRBD2|TRBV28
TGTGCCAGCAGTTTAACTAGCGGGGGGCAAGAGACCCAGTACTTC
CASSLTSGGQETQYF
>TRBJ1-2|-|-|TRBV27
TGTGCCAGCAGTCCCTATCGACAGGTGGCCTACACCTTC
CASSPYRQVAYTF
>TRBJ2-7|-|TRBD2|TRBV6-1
TGTGCCAGCAGTGAAGCGCTCCTAGCGGGGGGGCCCGGGGGTGAGCAGTACTTC
CASSEALLAGGPGGEQYF
>TRBJ2-7|-|TRBD2|TRBV6-1
TGTGCCAGCAGTGAGCCAGTAGCGGGGAACTCCTACGAGCAGTACTTC
CASSEPVAGNSYEQYF
>TRBJ2-2|-|TRBD2|TRBV30
TGTGCCTGGACTGTACCCGGACTAGCGGGAGTTCCCGGGGAGCTGTTTTTT
CAWTVPGLAGVPGELFF
>TRBJ2-1|-|TRBD2|TRBV4-2
TGTGCCAGCAGCCAAGTGACTAGCGGGCGGTACAGGGAGCAGTTCTTC
CASSQVTSGRYREQFF
>TRBJ2-1|once|-|TRBV2
TGTGCCAGCAGTGAAATGGGGAATGAGCAGTTCTTC
CASSEMGNEQFF
>TRBJ2-2|-|-|TRBV19
TGTGCCAGTAGGATTGCCAGGAGCCCCCAAGTGGGCGGGGAGCTGTTTTTT
CASRIARSPQVGGELFF
>TRBJ2-5|-|TRBD2|TRBV5-4
TGTGCCAGCAGCTTGGTTGGTAGCGGGGCACAAGAGACCCAGTACTTC
CASSLVGSGAQETQYF
>TRBJ2-1|once|TRBD2|TRBV7-9
TGTGCCAGCCACTTAGCGGGGGTATACAATGAGCAGTTCTTC
CASHLAGVYNEQFF
>TRBJ2-6|medium-sized|-|TRBV7-2
TGTGCCAGCACCGTCAGCCTCTCTGGGGCCAACGTCCTGACTTTC
CASTVSLSGANVLTF
>TRBJ2-1|-|-|TRBV18
TGTGCCAGCTCACGGGCGGGCGGCAACCATGAGCAGTTCTTC
CASSRAGGNHEQFF
>TRBJ2-3|-|-|TRBV29-1
TGCAGCCCCGCCAAGACTAACACAGATACGCAGTATTTT
CSPAKTNTDTQYF
>TRBJ1-2|-|TRBD1|TRBV4-1
TGCGCCAGCAGCCATGCGGCTCGACAGGGGGCGCACTATGGCTACACCTTC
CASSHAARQGAHYGYTF
>TRBJ2-3|-|TRBD2|TRBV5-1
TGCGCCAGCACCGGACTAGCGGGGATTTCTAGCACAGATACGCAGTATTTT
CASTGLAGISSTDTQYF
>TRBJ2-7|once|-|TRBV4-2
TGTGCCAGCAGCCAAGTTGGCCTCTACGAGCAGTACTTC
CASSQVGLYEQYF
>TRBJ2-3|once|-|TRBV5-6
TGTGCCAGCAGCTTAAATACGCAGTATTTT
CASSLNTQYF
>TRBJ1-2|medium-sized|TRBD1|TRBV5-1
TGCGCCAGCAGCTTGAAATCCCGGACAGGGGATGGCTACACCTTC
CASSLKSRTGDGYTF